This TCR beta chain was sequenced in a study of identical twins. Comments on this clonotype: Its antigen is as yet unknown.

Study-wide results and caveats: Within beta out-of-frame sequences, the excess sharing observed between twins was weaker. Compared with unrelated sharing, twin-shared out-of-frame alpha sequences had more low-probability sequences.

TCRdb itself ran the 5' RACE reads through MiXCR, one entry per CDR3 protein. The sample lists around 240,000 distinct CDR3 sequences, more than 9% occurring once. The CDR3 totals 13 residues. In germline, CDR1 is SGHRS, CDR2 YFSETQ. V was clipped by 3 bases and J by 8 bases, with 12 bases between them. The clonotype comes from a man between 50 and 59 years old in good health. The rearrangement links TRBV5-1 to TRBJ2-1; D is possibly TRBD1 or TRBD2 (5 bases each). Sequencing input: memory T cells sorted from blood. The CDR3 sequence: CASSYRDVDEQFF. CDR3 nucleotides: TGCGCCAGCAGCTACCGGGACGTCGATGAGCAGTTCTTC.